This is a list of T cell receptor beta chains from one sample in a study of regulatory T cells in long-lasting Graves disease. TCRdb fed the multiplex PCR reads into MiXCR, producing one record per CDR3 protein. The profile covers about 520,000 distinct CDR3 sequences, with about 11% appearing a single time and around 9.3% taken by the ten largest. This sample was also put to use in a study of T cells in Graves' hyperthyroidism and ophthalmopathy.

Here the sequenced sample was peripheral blood mononuclear cells (PBMCs), taken at new diagnosis, from a patient treated with antithyroid drugs. Every receptor here comes from a woman in her twenties or thirties with Graves disease. Each CDR3 is given with its conserved first and last residue. Each record gives: V gene, J gene, D gene, clone size, CDR3 DNA, CDR3 protein. D genes are given only for firm matches. The size field is filled for only some rows; it gives once, few, many or a size class.

V gene: TRBV6-5
J gene: TRBJ1-2
D gene: -
clone size: many
CDR3 DNA: TGTGCCAGCAGTTACTCAAAAGACCCTGGGCTCTATGGCTACACCTTC
CDR3 protein: CASSYSKDPGLYGYTF

V gene: TRBV12-3/TRBV12-4
J gene: TRBJ2-7
D gene: -
clone size: many
CDR3 DNA: TGTGCCAGCAGCCCAGGGGTTGACAAGCAGTACTTC
CDR3 protein: CASSPGVDKQYF

V gene: TRBV20-1
J gene: TRBJ2-3
D gene: -
clone size: -
CDR3 DNA: TGCAGTGCCCCCCCCCAGGGAAACACAGATACGCAGTATTTT
CDR3 protein: CSAPPQGNTDTQYF

V gene: TRBV20-1
J gene: TRBJ1-2
D gene: TRBD1
clone size: few
CDR3 DNA: TGCAGTGCTAGGTTGACAGGGGACTATGGCTACACCTTC
CDR3 protein: CSARLTGDYGYTF

V gene: TRBV7-9
J gene: TRBJ2-2
D gene: TRBD1
clone size: -
CDR3 DNA: TGTGCCAGCAGCCGACAGGGGGCCTCCCACACCGGGGAGCTGTTTTTT
CDR3 protein: CASSRQGASHTGELFF

V gene: TRBV5-1
J gene: TRBJ2-5
D gene: TRBD1
clone size: -
CDR3 DNA: TGCGCCAGCAGCTTAACCGGGACAGGGAAAGAGACCCAGTACTTC
CDR3 protein: CASSLTGTGKETQYF

V gene: TRBV6-1
J gene: TRBJ1-4
D gene: -
clone size: many
CDR3 DNA: TGTGCCAGCATAGGTTTCAAGGGAGGGGAAAAACTGTTTTTT
CDR3 protein: CASIGFKGGEKLFF

V gene: TRBV18
J gene: TRBJ2-7
D gene: -
clone size: many
CDR3 DNA: TGTGCCAGCTCACCAACCGAGACTAGTAACGAGCAGTACTTC
CDR3 protein: CASSPTETSNEQYF

V gene: TRBV3-1
J gene: TRBJ1-3
D gene: TRBD1
clone size: many
CDR3 DNA: TGTGCCAGCAGTCGAATAGGGGGCCAAGGAAACACCATATATTTT
CDR3 protein: CASSRIGGQGNTIYF

V gene: TRBV18
J gene: TRBJ2-7
D gene: -
clone size: many
CDR3 DNA: TGTGCCAGCTCACCTGGGGGCGGGGGCCCGCAATACGAGCAGTACTTC
CDR3 protein: CASSPGGGGPQYEQYF

V gene: TRBV20-1
J gene: TRBJ2-5
D gene: -
clone size: many
CDR3 DNA: TGCAGTGCTAGAGTAGGGGGGGGACAAGAGACCCAGTACTTC
CDR3 protein: CSARVGGGQETQYF

V gene: TRBV27
J gene: TRBJ1-1
D gene: -
clone size: -
CDR3 DNA: TGTGCCAGCAGTTTATACCCGGGTGGGGACACTGAAGCTTTCTTT
CDR3 protein: CASSLYPGGDTEAFF

V gene: TRBV7-2
J gene: TRBJ1-4
D gene: -
clone size: many
CDR3 DNA: TGTGCCAGCAGCCCGTATCCCCCCGAAAAACTGTTTTTT
CDR3 protein: CASSPYPPEKLFF

V gene: TRBV12-3/TRBV12-4
J gene: TRBJ1-2
D gene: -
clone size: -
CDR3 DNA: TGTGCCAGCAGTGACACGACTAAAAATGGCTACACCTTC
CDR3 protein: CASSDTTKNGYTF

V gene: TRBV2
J gene: TRBJ2-1
D gene: -
clone size: many
CDR3 DNA: TGTGCCAGCAGTTTTAGGACATCCAATGAGCAGTTCTTC
CDR3 protein: CASSFRTSNEQFF

V gene: TRBV5-1
J gene: TRBJ2-7
D gene: TRBD2
clone size: many
CDR3 DNA: TGCGCCAGCAGCTTGGGCGGGAGGATCTACGAGCAGTACTTC
CDR3 protein: CASSLGGRIYEQYF

V gene: TRBV30
J gene: TRBJ2-7
D gene: -
clone size: many
CDR3 DNA: TGTGCCTGGAGTGTAGTGTACGAGCAGTACTTC
CDR3 protein: CAWSVVYEQYF

V gene: TRBV12-3/TRBV12-4
J gene: TRBJ1-5
D gene: -
clone size: many
CDR3 DNA: TGTGCCAGCAGTCCCAGGGGCGGTCCTGGGCCCCAGCATTTT
CDR3 protein: CASSPRGGPGPQHF

V gene: TRBV18
J gene: TRBJ1-4
D gene: -
clone size: -
CDR3 DNA: TGTGCCAGCTCAAACGGGTTTAATGAAAAACTGTTTTTT
CDR3 protein: CASSNGFNEKLFF

V gene: TRBV3-1
J gene: TRBJ1-1
D gene: TRBD1
clone size: many
CDR3 DNA: TGTGCCAGCAGACCGGACAGGATGAACACTGAAGCTTTCTTT
CDR3 protein: CASRPDRMNTEAFF

V gene: TRBV5-1
J gene: TRBJ2-1
D gene: -
clone size: many
CDR3 DNA: TGCGCCAGCAGCTTTCCCGGGGGCAATGAGCAGTTCTTC
CDR3 protein: CASSFPGGNEQFF

V gene: TRBV5-8
J gene: TRBJ2-2
D gene: TRBD1
clone size: -
CDR3 DNA: TGTGCCAGCAGCTTGGCCTGGCAGGGGGCCGGGAAGCTGTTTTTT
CDR3 protein: CASSLAWQGAGKLFF

V gene: TRBV6-1
J gene: TRBJ1-5
D gene: TRBD1
clone size: few
CDR3 DNA: TGTGCCAGCAGCCGCGGACAGGGGGCCCTTTGGAGCAATCAGCCCCAGCATTTT
CDR3 protein: CASSRGQGALWSNQPQHF

V gene: TRBV24-1
J gene: TRBJ2-2
D gene: -
clone size: many
CDR3 DNA: TGTGCCACCAGTGATTCGACTCAGTTTGTTACGGGGGAGCTGTTTTTT
CDR3 protein: CATSDSTQFVTGELFF

V gene: TRBV6-2/TRBV6-3
J gene: TRBJ2-1
D gene: -
clone size: few
CDR3 DNA: TGTGCCAGCAGTTACTCGAGTTCGCTCCTCAATGAGCAGTTCTTC
CDR3 protein: CASSYSSSLLNEQFF

V gene: TRBV2
J gene: TRBJ2-7
D gene: -
clone size: -
CDR3 DNA: TGTGCCAGCAGTGAGACCGAGCAGTACTTC
CDR3 protein: CASSETEQYF

V gene: TRBV9
J gene: TRBJ1-2
D gene: -
clone size: few
CDR3 DNA: TGTGCCAGCAGCGGCAGGGGATCCGGCTATGGCTACACCTTC
CDR3 protein: CASSGRGSGYGYTF

V gene: TRBV15
J gene: TRBJ2-3
D gene: -
clone size: many
CDR3 DNA: TGTGCCACCAGCAGAGATTCTGGCGGACGCACAGATACGCAGTATTTT
CDR3 protein: CATSRDSGGRTDTQYF

V gene: TRBV7-8
J gene: TRBJ2-1
D gene: TRBD1
clone size: -
CDR3 DNA: TGTGCCAGCAGCTTGACAGGGTCCTATGAGCAGTTCTTC
CDR3 protein: CASSLTGSYEQFF

V gene: TRBV14
J gene: TRBJ1-4
D gene: TRBD1
clone size: few
CDR3 DNA: TGTGCCAGCAGCCACCGGGACAGGGGAAATGAAAAACTGTTTTTT
CDR3 protein: CASSHRDRGNEKLFF

V gene: TRBV28
J gene: TRBJ1-2
D gene: -
clone size: many
CDR3 DNA: TGTGCCAGCAGTTCGAAGGACAGAGTCTATGGCTACACCTTC
CDR3 protein: CASSSKDRVYGYTF

V gene: TRBV5-1
J gene: TRBJ2-1
D gene: -
clone size: few
CDR3 DNA: TGCGCCAGCAGCTTGGTGCGGGCAACCTACAATGAGCAGTTCTTC
CDR3 protein: CASSLVRATYNEQFF

V gene: TRBV2
J gene: TRBJ2-5
D gene: TRBD2
clone size: many
CDR3 DNA: TGTGCCAGCAGTCAAAGGACTAGCGGGCCAGCGACCCAGTACTTC
CDR3 protein: CASSQRTSGPATQYF

V gene: TRBV6-1
J gene: TRBJ2-7
D gene: TRBD1
clone size: -
CDR3 DNA: TGTGCCAGCAGTGAACAGGGGGCGCAGCTCGAGCAGTACTTC
CDR3 protein: CASSEQGAQLEQYF

V gene: TRBV6-1
J gene: TRBJ1-1
D gene: -
clone size: many
CDR3 DNA: TGTGCCAGCACGCCGACAGGCACCCCTGAAGCTTTCTTT
CDR3 protein: CASTPTGTPEAFF

V gene: TRBV30
J gene: TRBJ2-7
D gene: TRBD1
clone size: -
CDR3 DNA: TGTGCCTGGAGCCCCCGGACAGGCTACGAGCAGTACTTC
CDR3 protein: CAWSPRTGYEQYF

V gene: TRBV19
J gene: TRBJ2-7
D gene: TRBD2
clone size: -
CDR3 DNA: TGTGCCAGTAGTACCGGGTTGTGGAGTGCTAGCGGGGTCTACGAGCAGTACTTC
CDR3 protein: CASSTGLWSASGVYEQYF